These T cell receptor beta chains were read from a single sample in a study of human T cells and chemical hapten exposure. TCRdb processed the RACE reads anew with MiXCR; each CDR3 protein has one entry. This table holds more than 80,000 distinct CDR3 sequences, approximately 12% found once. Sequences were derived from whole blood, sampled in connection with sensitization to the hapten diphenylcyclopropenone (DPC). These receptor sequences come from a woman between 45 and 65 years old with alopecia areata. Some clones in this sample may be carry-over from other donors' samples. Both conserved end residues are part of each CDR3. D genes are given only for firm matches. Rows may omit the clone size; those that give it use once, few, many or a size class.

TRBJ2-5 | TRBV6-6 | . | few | CASRLGQSQETQYF | TGTGCCAGCAGGTTAGGGCAGTCACAAGAGACCCAGTACTTC
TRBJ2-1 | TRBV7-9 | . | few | CASSLIGVVDEQFF | TGTGCCAGCAGCTTAATCGGGGTAGTGGATGAGCAGTTCTTC
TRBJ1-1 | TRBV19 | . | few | CASSDTARPSTEAFF | TGTGCCAGTAGCGATACAGCACGGCCGAGCACTGAAGCTTTCTTT
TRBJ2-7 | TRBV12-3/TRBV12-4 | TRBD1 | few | CASSGKTGSVYEQYF | TGTGCCAGCAGCGGGAAGACAGGGTCTGTCTACGAGCAGTACTTC
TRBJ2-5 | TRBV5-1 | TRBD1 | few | CASSLQGSETQYF | TGCGCCAGCAGCCTACAGGGGAGCGAGACCCAGTACTTC
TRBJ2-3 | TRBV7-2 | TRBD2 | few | CASSSPGLAGGGDTQYF | TGTGCCAGCAGTTCCCCCGGGCTAGCGGGGGGAGGGGATACGCAGTATTTT
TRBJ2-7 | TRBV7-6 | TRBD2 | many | CASSLGVSGRVGSYEQYF | TGTGCCAGCAGCTTAGGAGTAAGCGGGAGGGTAGGTTCCTACGAGCAGTACTTC
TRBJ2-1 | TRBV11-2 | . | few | CASRRLESSYNEQFF | TGTGCCAGCAGGCGTCTAGAGAGCTCCTACAATGAGCAGTTCTTC
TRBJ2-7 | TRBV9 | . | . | CASSVGNEQYF | TGTGCCAGCAGCGTAGGAAACGAGCAGTACTTC
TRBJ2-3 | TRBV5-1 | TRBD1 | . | CASSEGQGRTDTQYF | TGCGCCAGCAGCGAGGGACAGGGACGGACAGATACGCAGTATTTT
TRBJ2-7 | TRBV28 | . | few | CASSAGLEGYEQYF | TGTGCCAGCAGTGCCGGCCTAGAGGGGTACGAGCAGTACTTC
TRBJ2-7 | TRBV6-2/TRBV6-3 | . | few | CASAEPIHSYEQYF | TGTGCCAGCGCGGAGCCAATTCACTCCTACGAGCAGTACTTC
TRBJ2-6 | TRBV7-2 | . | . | CASSYGEGTAGANVLTF | TGTGCCAGCAGCTATGGTGAGGGCACGGCGGGGGCCAACGTCCTGACTTTC
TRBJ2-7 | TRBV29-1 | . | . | CSVSRTDEQYF | TGCAGCGTTAGCCGGACGGACGAGCAGTACTTC
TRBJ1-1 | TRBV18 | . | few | CASSFNAAANTEAFF | TGTGCCAGCTCATTTAACGCAGCGGCGAACACTGAAGCTTTCTTT
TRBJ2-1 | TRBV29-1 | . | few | CSVGVRGIGGEQFF | TGCAGCGTGGGGGTACGCGGGATTGGTGGTGAGCAGTTCTTC
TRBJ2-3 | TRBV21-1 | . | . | CASSPPGAEDSTSTDTQYF | TGTGCCAGCAGCCCCCCGGGCGCGGAGGATTCCACTAGCACAGATACGCAGTATTTT
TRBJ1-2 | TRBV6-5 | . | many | CASSYSQNGQNGYTF | TGTGCCAGCAGTTACTCCCAAAACGGTCAGAATGGCTACACCTTC
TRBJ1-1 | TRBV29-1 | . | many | CSVKNTEAFF | TGCAGCGTTAAGAACACTGAAGCTTTCTTT
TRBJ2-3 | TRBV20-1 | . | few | CSASLGHSTDTQYF | TGCAGTGCTTCTTTAGGACACTCCACAGATACGCAGTATTTT
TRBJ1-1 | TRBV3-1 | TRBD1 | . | CASSLRQGSEAFF | TGTGCCAGCAGCCTTCGACAGGGATCTGAAGCTTTCTTT
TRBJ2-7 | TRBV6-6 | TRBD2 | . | CASSSETSGPLYEQYF | TGTGCCAGCAGCTCCGAGACTAGCGGACCGTTGTACGAGCAGTACTTC
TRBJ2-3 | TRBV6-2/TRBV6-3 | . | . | CASSWETTSTDTQYF | TGTGCCAGCAGTTGGGAGACAACTAGCACAGATACGCAGTATTTT
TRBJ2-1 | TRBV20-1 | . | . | CSARFTGWNEQFF | TGCAGTGCTAGATTTACGGGATGGAATGAGCAGTTCTTC
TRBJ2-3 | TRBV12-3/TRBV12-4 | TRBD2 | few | CASRRSSGSTDTQYF | TGTGCCAGCAGACGATCTAGCGGCAGCACAGATACGCAGTATTTT
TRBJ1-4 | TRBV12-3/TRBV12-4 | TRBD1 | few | CASSADRGGEKLFF | TGTGCCAGCAGTGCCGACAGGGGTGGTGAAAAACTGTTTTTT
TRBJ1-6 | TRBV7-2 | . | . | CASSIGRLNSPLHF | TGTGCCAGCAGCATTGGACGCCTTAATTCACCCCTCCACTTT
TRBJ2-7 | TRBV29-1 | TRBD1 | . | CSVLAGGGEQYF | TGCAGCGTTCTCGCAGGGGGCGGAGAGCAGTACTTC
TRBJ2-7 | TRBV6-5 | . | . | CASAVARSLGQYF | TGTGCCAGCGCAGTGGCCCGGTCGCTCGGGCAGTACTTC
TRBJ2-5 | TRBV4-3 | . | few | CASSQDRRAADRSQYF | TGCGCCAGCAGCCAAGATAGGCGGGCGGCCGACCGTTCCCAGTACTTC
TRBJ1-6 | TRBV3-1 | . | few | CASSQDQNSPLHF | TGTGCCAGCAGCCAAGATCAGAATTCACCCCTCCACTTT
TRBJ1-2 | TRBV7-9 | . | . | CASSLSPLSGYTF | TGTGCCAGCAGCTTATCCCCCCTTTCGGGCTACACCTTC
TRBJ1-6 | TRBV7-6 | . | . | CASSSQGSPLHF | TGTGCCAGCAGCTCCCAAGGCTCACCCCTCCACTTT
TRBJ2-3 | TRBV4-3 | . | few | CASSPGSGAITDTQYF | TGCGCCAGCAGCCCAGGGTCAGGGGCGATCACAGATACGCAGTATTTT
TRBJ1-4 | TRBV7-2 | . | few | CASSFRINEKLFF | TGTGCCAGCAGCTTCCGGATTAATGAAAAACTGTTTTTT
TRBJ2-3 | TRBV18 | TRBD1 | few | CASSPLIIRDRNDTDTQYF | TGTGCCAGCTCACCACTAATAATTCGGGACAGGAATGACACAGATACGCAGTATTTT
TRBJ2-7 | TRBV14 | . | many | CASSPDRYYEQYF | TGTGCCAGCAGCCCCGACAGATACTACGAGCAGTACTTC
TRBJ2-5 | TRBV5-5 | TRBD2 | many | CASSLILAGGIETQYF | TGTGCCAGCAGCCTCATCCTAGCGGGAGGGATCGAGACCCAGTACTTC
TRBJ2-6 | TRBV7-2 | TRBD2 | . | CASSARLAGGSGANVLTF | TGTGCCAGCAGCGCACGACTAGCGGGTGGCTCTGGGGCCAACGTCCTGACTTTC
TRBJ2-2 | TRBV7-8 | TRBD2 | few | CASSLPGLAGTGELFF | TGTGCCAGCAGCTTACCAGGACTAGCGGGCACCGGGGAGCTGTTTTTT
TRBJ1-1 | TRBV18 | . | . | CASSPAAFF | TGTGCCAGCTCACCCGCAGCTTTCTTT
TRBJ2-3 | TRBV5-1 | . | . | CASREAQTLDTQYF | TGCGCCAGCAGGGAGGCCCAAACCTTAGATACGCAGTATTTT
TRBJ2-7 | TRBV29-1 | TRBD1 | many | CSVRDRVGSEQYF | TGCAGCGTGAGGGACAGGGTAGGATCCGAGCAGTACTTC
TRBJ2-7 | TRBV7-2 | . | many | CASSQGGTYEQYF | TGTGCCAGCTCTCAAGGGGGAACCTACGAGCAGTACTTC
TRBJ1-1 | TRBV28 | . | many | CASTLNTEAFF | TGTGCCAGCACGCTGAACACTGAAGCTTTCTTT
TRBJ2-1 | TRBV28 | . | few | CATRTVLYNEQFF | TGTGCCACGAGGACAGTCCTCTACAATGAGCAGTTCTTC
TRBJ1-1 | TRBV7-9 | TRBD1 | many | CASSARQGNTEAFF | TGTGCCAGCAGCGCAAGACAGGGGAACACTGAAGCTTTCTTT
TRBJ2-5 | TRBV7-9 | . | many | CASSLALGQRTQYF | TGTGCCAGCAGCTTAGCACTGGGGCAAAGGACCCAGTACTTC
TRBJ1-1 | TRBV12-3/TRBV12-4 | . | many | CASSLGRRTTEAFF | TGTGCCAGCAGTTTGGGACGGAGGACGACTGAAGCTTTCTTT
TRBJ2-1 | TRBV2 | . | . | CASRRDSPNEQFF | TGTGCCAGCAGGCGGGACTCACCAAATGAGCAGTTCTTC